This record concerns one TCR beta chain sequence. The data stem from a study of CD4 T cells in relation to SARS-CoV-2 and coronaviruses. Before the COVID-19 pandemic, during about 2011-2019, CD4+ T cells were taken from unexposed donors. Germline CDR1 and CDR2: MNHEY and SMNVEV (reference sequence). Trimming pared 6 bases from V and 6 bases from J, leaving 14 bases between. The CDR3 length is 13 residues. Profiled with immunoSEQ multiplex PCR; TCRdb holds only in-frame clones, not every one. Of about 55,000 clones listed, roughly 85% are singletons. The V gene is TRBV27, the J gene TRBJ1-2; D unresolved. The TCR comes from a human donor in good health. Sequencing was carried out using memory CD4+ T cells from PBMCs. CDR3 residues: CASRRSGRDGYTF. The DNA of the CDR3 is TGTGCCAGCAGGCGGTCGGGGAGGGATGGCTACACCTTC.